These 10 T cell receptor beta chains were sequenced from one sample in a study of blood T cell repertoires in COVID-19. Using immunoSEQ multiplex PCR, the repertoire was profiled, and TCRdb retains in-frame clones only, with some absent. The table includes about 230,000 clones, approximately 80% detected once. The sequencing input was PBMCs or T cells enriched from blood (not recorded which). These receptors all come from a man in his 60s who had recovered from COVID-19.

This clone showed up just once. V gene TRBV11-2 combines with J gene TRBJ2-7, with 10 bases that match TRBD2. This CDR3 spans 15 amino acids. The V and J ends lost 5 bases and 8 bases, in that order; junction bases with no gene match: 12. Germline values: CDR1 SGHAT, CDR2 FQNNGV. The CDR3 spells CASSNPLAGVFKQYF. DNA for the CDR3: TGTGCCAGCAGCAACCCCCTAGCGGGGGTATTTAAGCAGTACTTC.

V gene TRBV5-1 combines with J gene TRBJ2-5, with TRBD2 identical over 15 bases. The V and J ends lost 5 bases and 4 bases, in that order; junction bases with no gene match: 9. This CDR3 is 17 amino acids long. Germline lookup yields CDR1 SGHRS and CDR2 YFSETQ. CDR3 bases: TGCGCCAGCAGTCTTAGGACTAGCGGGGGGGCCGGAGAGACCCAGTACTTC. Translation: CASSLRTSGGAGETQYF.

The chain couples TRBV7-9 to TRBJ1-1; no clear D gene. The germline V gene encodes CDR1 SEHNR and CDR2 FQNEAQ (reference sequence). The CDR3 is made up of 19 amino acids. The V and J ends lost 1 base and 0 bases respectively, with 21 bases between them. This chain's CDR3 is CASSLVRVGRLAMNTEAFF. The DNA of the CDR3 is TGTGCCAGCAGCTTAGTCCGCGTGGGCCGGCTCGCGATGAACACTGAAGCTTTCTTT.

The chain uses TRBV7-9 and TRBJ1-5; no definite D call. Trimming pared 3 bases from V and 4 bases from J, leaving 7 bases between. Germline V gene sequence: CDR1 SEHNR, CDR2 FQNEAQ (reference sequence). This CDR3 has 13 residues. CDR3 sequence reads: CASSFGDNQPQHF. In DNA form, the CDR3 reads TGTGCCAGCAGCTTCGGGGATAATCAGCCCCAGCATTTT.

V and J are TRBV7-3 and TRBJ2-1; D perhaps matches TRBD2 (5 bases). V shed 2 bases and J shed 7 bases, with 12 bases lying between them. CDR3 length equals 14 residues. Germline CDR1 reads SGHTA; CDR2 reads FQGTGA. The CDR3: CASSLRGNGNEQFF. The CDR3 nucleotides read TGTGCCAGCAGCTTACGGGGAAATGGAAATGAGCAGTTCTTC.

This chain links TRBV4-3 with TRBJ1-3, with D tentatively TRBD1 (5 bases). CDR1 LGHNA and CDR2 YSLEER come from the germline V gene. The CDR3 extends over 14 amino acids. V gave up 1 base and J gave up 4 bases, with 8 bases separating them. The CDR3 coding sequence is TGCGCCAGCAGCCAAGCACAGGAGGGAAACACCATATATTTT. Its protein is CASSQAQEGNTIYF.

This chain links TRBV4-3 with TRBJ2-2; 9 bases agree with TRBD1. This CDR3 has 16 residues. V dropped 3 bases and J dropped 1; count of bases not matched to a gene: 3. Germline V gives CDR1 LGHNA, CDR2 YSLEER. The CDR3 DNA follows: TGCGCCAGCAGCCAGGGGACAGGGCTGAACACCGGGGAGCTGTTTTTT. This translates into CASSQGTGLNTGELFF.

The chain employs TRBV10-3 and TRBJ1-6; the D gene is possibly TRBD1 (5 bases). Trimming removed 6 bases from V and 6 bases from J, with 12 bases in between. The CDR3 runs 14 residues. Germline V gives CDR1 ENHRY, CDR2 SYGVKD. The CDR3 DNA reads TGTGCCATCAGAACTGGGGGGGGTAATTCACCCCTCCACTTT. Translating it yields CAIRTGGGNSPLHF.

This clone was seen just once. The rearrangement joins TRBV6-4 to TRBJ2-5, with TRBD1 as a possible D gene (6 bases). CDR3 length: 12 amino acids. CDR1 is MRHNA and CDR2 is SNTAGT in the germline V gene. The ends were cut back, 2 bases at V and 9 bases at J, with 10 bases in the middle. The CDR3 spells CASSDPSGAQYF. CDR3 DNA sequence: TGTGCCAGCAGTGACCCCTCAGGGGCCCAGTACTTC.

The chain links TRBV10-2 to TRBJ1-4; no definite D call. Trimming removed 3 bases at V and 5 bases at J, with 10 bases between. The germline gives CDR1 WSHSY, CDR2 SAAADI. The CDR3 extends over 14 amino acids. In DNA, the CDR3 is TGCGCCAGCAGTGAATTCAGGCCAAATGAAAAACTGTTTTTT. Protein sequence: CASSEFRPNEKLFF.